The clone carrying this TCR beta chain was detected ten times or more. Antigen unknown. This sample is drawn from a study of T cell clonality in common variable immunodeficiency. Generated by immunoSEQ multiplex PCR, the TCRdb table keeps only in-frame clones and is missing some. The specimen has around 42,000 clones, none found just once. Overall study results and limits: Common variable immunodeficiency TCR beta sequences reportedly had fewer deletions and N-nucleotide insertions.

This sequence was found in a human donor with common variable immunodeficiency. The sequenced sample was peripheral blood mononuclear cells.

The CDR3 region is CASSLAGSGGDTQYF. Incomplete CDR3 DNA: TGTGCCAGCAGCTTGGCGGGTAGCGGGGGAGATACG. The chain is built from TRBV5-6 and TRBJ2-3; TRBD2 matches 9 bases. The CDR3 end is not reached by the read, which stops 3 residues before it; the germline J gene fills it in. V gave up 0 bases and J gave up 5 bases; unmatched junction bases: 4. CDR3 length: 15 residues. Germline V CDR1 and CDR2: SGHDT, YYEEEE.